The 8 T cell receptor beta chains presented below share a single source sample, sequenced in a study of regulatory T cells in long-lasting Graves disease. Time point in this sample: newly diagnosed GD, antithyroid drugs for less than 3 months. PBMC-derived RNA was used for the TCR library. Researchers made TCR beta libraries by using iRepertoire HTBI primers and running Arm-PCR on CDR3 regions. TCRdb called the multiplex PCR reads again in MiXCR, with one record for every CDR3 protein. The data contain under 400,000 distinct CDR3 sequences, 16% of them singletons. The same data also contributed to another study, on T cells in Graves' hyperthyroidism and ophthalmopathy.

This material consisted of peripheral blood mononuclear cells (PBMCs), taken at new diagnosis, from a patient treated with antithyroid drugs. These receptors originate from a man in his forties with Graves disease.

This clonotype has at least ten counts. The chain uses TRBV12-3 or TRBV12-4 and TRBJ2-3; TRBD2 agrees at 10 bases. The CDR3 sequence is 16 residues long. With V trimmed by 3 bases and J by 4 bases, 7 bases remained unmatched. This CDR3 is CASSFPSGGTADTQYF. In DNA, the CDR3 is TGTGCCAGCAGTTTCCCTAGCGGGGGTACCGCAGATACGCAGTATTTT.

This clonotype came up many times. This rearrangement joins TRBV2 to TRBJ1-4, with no clear D. The CDR3 is 13 residues long. CDR1 is SNHLY and CDR2 is FYNNEI in the germline V gene. V lost 6 bases and J lost 10, with 15 bases in between. The CDR3 DNA is TGTGCCAGCAGGAACAGTGCGTATGGAAAACTGTTTTTT. It yields the protein CASRNSAYGKLFF.

This clonotype was seen many times. V usage is TRBV28 and J usage is TRBJ1-4; 7 bases align to TRBD1. This CDR3 region has 16 residues. With 5 bases clipped from V and 6 bases from J, the junction kept 12 bases outside the gene matches. Per germline, CDR1 MDHEN and CDR2 SYDVKM. The CDR3 coding sequence is TGTGCCAGCAGTCACCAACAGGGGAGGGCGGATGAAAAACTGTTTTTT. It encodes CASSHQQGRADEKLFF.

This clonotype was detected many times. This chain joins TRBV28 and TRBJ1-1; D remains unclear. This CDR3 contains 12 residues. CDR1 is MDHEN, CDR2 SYDVKM, per germline. V lost 7 bases and J 11 bases, leaving 17 bases between the germline ends. The CDR3 protein is CASTTSGEEAFF. The DNA of the CDR3 is TGTGCCAGCACCACAAGTGGGGAGGAGGCTTTCTTT. Complete variable domain (other parts from reference TRBV28 and TRBJ1-1): DVKVTQSSRYLVKRTGEKVFLECVQDMDHENMFWYRQDPGLGLRLIYFSYDVKMKEKGDIPEGYSVSREKKERFSLILESASTNQTSMYLCASTTSGEEAFFGQGTRLTVV.

The chain uses TRBV2 and TRBJ1-4, with TRBD1 as a possible D gene (5 bases). The CDR3 covers 14 residues. Germline V gives CDR1 SNHLY, CDR2 FYNNEI. Trimming took off 5 bases at V and 8 bases at J, with 15 bases between the two ends. The CDR3 is CASSSQGMVEKLFF. The CDR3 coding sequence is TGTGCCAGCAGTAGCCAGGGCATGGTGGAAAAACTGTTTTTT.

There are a few counts of this clonotype. The chain recombines TRBV29-1 with TRBJ2-3; D might be TRBD1 (5 bases). The CDR3 runs 13 residues. Germline V gene sequence: CDR1 SQVTM, CDR2 ANQGSEA. Trimming shortened V by 4 bases and J by 4 bases, and 12 bases separated the two germline ends. CDR3 DNA sequence: TGCAGCGTTGTAGAGCCAGGGCCAGATACGCAGTATTTT. This gives the protein CSVVEPGPDTQYF.

Ten or more counts support this clonotype. This chain links TRBV3-1 with TRBJ2-1; no reliable D call. The V end was cut by 4 bases, the J end by 6 bases, with 10 bases between. This CDR3 comprises 13 residues. Germline CDR1 and CDR2: LGHDT and YNNKEL (reference sequence). The CDR3 DNA reads as TGTGCCAGCAGCCCAACACGGCTCAATGAGCAGTTCTTC. It specifies CASSPTRLNEQFF.

This clonotype was counted at least ten times. This sequence joins TRBV6-1 and TRBJ2-5, with 9 bases identical to TRBD1. Losses at the gene ends were 5 bases for V and 4 bases for J; bases not matched to a gene: 5. The CDR3 extends over 14 amino acids. CDR1 is MNHNS, CDR2 SASEGT, per germline. This chain's CDR3 is CASSNTGGAETQYF. The CDR3 nucleotides read TGTGCCAGCAGTAACACAGGGGGCGCAGAGACCCAGTACTTC.